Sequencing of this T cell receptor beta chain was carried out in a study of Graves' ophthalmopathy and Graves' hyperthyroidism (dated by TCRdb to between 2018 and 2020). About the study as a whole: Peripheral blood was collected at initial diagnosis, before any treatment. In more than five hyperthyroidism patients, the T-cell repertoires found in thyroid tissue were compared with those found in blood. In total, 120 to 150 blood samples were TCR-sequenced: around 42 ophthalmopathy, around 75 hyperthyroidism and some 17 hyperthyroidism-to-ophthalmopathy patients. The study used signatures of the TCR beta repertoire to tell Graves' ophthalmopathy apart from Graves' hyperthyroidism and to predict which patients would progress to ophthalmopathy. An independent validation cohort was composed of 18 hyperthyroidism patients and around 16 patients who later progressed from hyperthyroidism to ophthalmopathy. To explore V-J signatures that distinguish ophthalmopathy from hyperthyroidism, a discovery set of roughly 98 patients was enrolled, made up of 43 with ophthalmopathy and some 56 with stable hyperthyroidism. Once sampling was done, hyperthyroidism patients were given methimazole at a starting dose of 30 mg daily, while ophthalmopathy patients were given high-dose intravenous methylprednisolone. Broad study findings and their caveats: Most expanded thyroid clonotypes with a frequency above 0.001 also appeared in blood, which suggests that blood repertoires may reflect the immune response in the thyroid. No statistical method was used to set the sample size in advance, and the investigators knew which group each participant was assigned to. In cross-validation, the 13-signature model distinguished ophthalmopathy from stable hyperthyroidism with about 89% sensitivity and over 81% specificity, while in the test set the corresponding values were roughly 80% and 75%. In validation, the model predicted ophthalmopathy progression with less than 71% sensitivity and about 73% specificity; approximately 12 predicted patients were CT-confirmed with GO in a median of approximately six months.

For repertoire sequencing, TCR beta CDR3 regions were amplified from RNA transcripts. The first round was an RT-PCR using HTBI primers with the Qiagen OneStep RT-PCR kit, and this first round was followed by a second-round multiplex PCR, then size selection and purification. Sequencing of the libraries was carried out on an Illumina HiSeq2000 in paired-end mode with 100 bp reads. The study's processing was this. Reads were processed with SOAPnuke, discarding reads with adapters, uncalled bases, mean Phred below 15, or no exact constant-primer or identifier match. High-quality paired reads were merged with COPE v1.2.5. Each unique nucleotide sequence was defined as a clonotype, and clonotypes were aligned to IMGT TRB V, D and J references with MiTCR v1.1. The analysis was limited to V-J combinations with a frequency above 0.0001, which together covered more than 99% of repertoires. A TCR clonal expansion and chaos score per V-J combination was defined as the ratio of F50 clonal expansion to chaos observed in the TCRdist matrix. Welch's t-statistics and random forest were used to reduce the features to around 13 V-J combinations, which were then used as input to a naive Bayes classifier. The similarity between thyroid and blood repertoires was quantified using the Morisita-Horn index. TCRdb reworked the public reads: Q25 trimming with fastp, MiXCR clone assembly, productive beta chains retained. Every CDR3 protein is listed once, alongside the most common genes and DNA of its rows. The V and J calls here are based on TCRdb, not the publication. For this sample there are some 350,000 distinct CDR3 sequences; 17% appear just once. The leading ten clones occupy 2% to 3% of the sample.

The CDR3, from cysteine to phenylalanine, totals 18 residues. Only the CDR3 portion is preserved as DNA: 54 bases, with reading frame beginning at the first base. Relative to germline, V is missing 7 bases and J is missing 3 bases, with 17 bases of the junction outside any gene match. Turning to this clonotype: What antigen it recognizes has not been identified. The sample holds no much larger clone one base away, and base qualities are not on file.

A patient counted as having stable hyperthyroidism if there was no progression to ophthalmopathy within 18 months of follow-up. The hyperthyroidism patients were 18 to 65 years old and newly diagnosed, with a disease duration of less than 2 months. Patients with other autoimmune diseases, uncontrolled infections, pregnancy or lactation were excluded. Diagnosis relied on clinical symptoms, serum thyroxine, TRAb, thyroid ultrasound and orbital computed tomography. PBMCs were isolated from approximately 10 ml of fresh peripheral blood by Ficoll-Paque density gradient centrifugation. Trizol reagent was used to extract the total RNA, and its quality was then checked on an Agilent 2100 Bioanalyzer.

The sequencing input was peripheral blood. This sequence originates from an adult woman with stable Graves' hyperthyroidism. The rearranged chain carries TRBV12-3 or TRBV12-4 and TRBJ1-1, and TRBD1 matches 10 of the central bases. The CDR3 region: CASNPMATGGREDTEAFF. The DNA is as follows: TGTGCCAGCAACCCAATGGCGACAGGGGGCCGAGAGGACACTGAAGCTTTCTTT.